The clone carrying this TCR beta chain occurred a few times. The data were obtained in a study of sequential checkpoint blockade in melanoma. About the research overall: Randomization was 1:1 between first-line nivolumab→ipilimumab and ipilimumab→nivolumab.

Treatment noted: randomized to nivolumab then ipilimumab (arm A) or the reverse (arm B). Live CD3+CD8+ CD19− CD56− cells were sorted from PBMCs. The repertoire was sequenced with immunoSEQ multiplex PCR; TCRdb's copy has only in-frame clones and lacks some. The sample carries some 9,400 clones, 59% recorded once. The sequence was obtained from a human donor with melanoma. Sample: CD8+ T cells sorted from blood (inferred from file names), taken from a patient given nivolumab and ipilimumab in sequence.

This chain's CDR3 is CASSQDGTGNSPLHF. The DNA for the CDR3 is TGCGCCAGCAGCCAAGATGGGACAGGTAATTCACCCCTCCACTTT. V is TRBV4-1 and J is TRBJ1-6; 8 nucleotides match TRBD1. V gave up 0 bases and J gave up 6 bases; unmatched junction bases: 1. The CDR3 contains 15 residues. CDR1 MGHRA and CDR2 YSYEKL come from the germline V gene.